The rows below give T cell receptor beta chains drawn from one sample of a study of OX40 agonist ivuxolimab in advanced cancers. TCRdb's copy holds only in-frame clones and misses some; the assay was immunoSEQ multiplex PCR. Of about 43,000 clones in the sample, approximately 86% were seen once. This sample comprised CD4+ or CD8+ T cells sorted from blood, obtained in a trial of the OX40 agonist ivuxolimab. These receptors were collected from an adult with an advanced solid tumor such as melanoma, head and neck, liver or kidney cancer. The CDR3 runs from the conserved cysteine through the conserved F or W. A D gene is named only where the DNA matches it firmly. For some rows the clone size is stated as once, few or many, or as a class when expanded; others skip it.

clone_size	d_call	v_call	j_call	cdr3_aa
once	-	TRBV27	TRBJ1-5	CASSLWGTTWGNQPQHF
-	-	TRBV7-8	TRBJ2-7	CASSPRDPLSYEQYF
-	-	TRBV7-8	TRBJ1-3	CASSPGIQAYSGNTIYF
-	-	TRBV7-9	TRBJ2-7	CASSLQGQSSYEQYF
once	TRBD1	TRBV11-2	TRBJ2-3	CASSKTTGAETDTQYF
-	-	TRBV7-9	TRBJ2-3	CASSLVGSTDTQYF
-	-	TRBV7-8	TRBJ1-5	CASSRRPTSYSNQPQHF
-	-	TRBV28	TRBJ2-3	CASSSPSGRADTQYF
-	-	TRBV11-2	TRBJ2-1	CASSLVRDLNEQFF
once	-	TRBV5-8	TRBJ2-5	CASSQGLQETQYF
-	TRBD1	TRBV5-8	TRBJ1-4	CASSPGQGTNEKLFF
-	TRBD2	TRBV5-1	TRBJ2-1	CASSPSSGRGNEQFF
-	TRBD2	TRBV2	TRBJ2-3	CASSWGDYTDTQYF
-	-	TRBV5-1	TRBJ2-3	CASSSNQGDTQYF
-	TRBD2	TRBV2	TRBJ2-3	CATGGGEDTQYF
-	-	TRBV6-5	TRBJ2-3	CASSWQVTDTQYF